This T cell receptor beta chain was found in a study of metastatic and nonmetastatic thyroid tumors. Regarding the study as a whole: Malignant thyroid tumors reportedly exceeded benign nodules significantly in TCR beta diversity, with the difference appearing in blood and tumor.

TCRdb re-clonotyped the PCR reads through MiXCR. There are roughly 45,000 clones in the sample; 3% to 3.5% occur only once, and roughly a tenth lies in the top ten. No patient had received any treatment before thyroid surgery. For this clone: The antigen is not known.

Sequenced: blood. This TCR was sampled from a female donor with papillary thyroid cancer or a benign thyroid nodule (not recorded which). Some clones in this sample may be carry-over from other donors' samples.

CDR3 nucleotide sequence: TGTGCCAGCGCCTCTATCCCCTCGGGGGTCGGGGGGAACACTGAAGCTTTCTTT. Encoded protein: CASASIPSGVGGNTEAFF. This chain connects TRBV6-1 to TRBJ1-1; D may be TRBD1 (5 bases). V lost 8 bases to trimming and J lost 1 base, with 26 bases between them. Germline V lookup: CDR1 MNHNS, CDR2 SASEGT. This CDR3 spans 18 amino acids.